This T cell receptor beta chain was identified during a study of MAIT cells during Salmonella Paratyphi A infection (dated by TCRdb to 2017 to 2019). Concerning the study at large: Adult volunteers aged 18 to 60 ingested a single dose of 1-5x10^3 CFU of S. Paratyphi A strain NVGH308. Starting at diagnosis, the diagnosed volunteers took ciprofloxacin 500 mg twice daily for 14 days.

In light of the paper, this sample's time point label describes: before S. Paratyphi A challenge (baseline). Using flow cytometry, MAIT cells, defined as Valpha7.2+ CD161+ T cells, were identified and sorted. Circulating MAIT cell TCRbeta repertoires were profiled longitudinally in roughly six volunteers who developed enteric fever after controlled oral challenge with live Salmonella Paratyphi A. Every diagnosed volunteer provided MAIT cell samples at three timepoints: pre-infection, mid-infection and post-infection. Enteric fever was diagnosed on the basis of Paratyphi A bacteremia and/or persistent fever above 38 degrees C lasting more than 12 hours. Infection was diagnosed in challenged volunteers between day 4 and day 7 after challenge. For RNA extraction, between 5,000 and 10,000 MAIT cells per sample were sorted directly into RNAqueous-Micro lysis buffer. Lymphoprep gradient centrifugation was used to isolate peripheral blood mononuclear cells from blood samples and leukocyte cones. Cells were sorted on either a BD FACSAria Fusion or a BD FACSAria III sorter.

Paper-wide results and their limitations: Compared with healthy controls, diagnosed volunteers had more expansion or contraction among the top five MAIT clonotypes (about 0.5 versus 0.13), a finding that suggests the repertoire is reshaped by infection. MAIT cell TRBV usage was oligoclonal with a preference for TRBV20 and TRBV6, and infection did not appear to change this usage. A significant decrease in the space occupied by over-represented MAIT clonotypes was found from baseline to mid-infection (roughly 0.18 to 0.096), whereas no significant post-infection difference was found. The availability of volunteer samples limited the sample sizes, but these sizes were considered adequate to detect differences between groups.

Libraries came from 5' RACE. TCRbeta was amplified in two rounds of PCR using Phusion High-Fidelity polymerase, and the primers added sample-specific barcodes. TCRbeta libraries were made through template-switch cDNA synthesis using SMARTScribe reverse transcriptase and a TRBC-specific primer. The barcoded samples were pooled and then prepared using the NEBNext Ultra DNA Library Prep Kit for Illumina. Sequencing of the libraries took place on an Illumina MiSeq using the MiSeq reagent kit v2, 300 cycles. On the authors' methods: Reads were demultiplexed by barcode with Jemultiplexer and aligned with MiTCR using default parameters. VDJtools filtered out non-functional sequences; clonotypes were defined by amino acid sequence, with frequencies based on assigned sequence reads. The clonal space homeostasis analysis grouped clonotypes by frequency into over-represented (0.05-1), large, medium and small bins. Starting from the raw public reads, TCRdb applied fastp trimming at Q25, assembled clones with MiXCR and retained in-frame beta chains. Identical CDR3 protein sequences are pooled into one entry, listed with their most common genes and DNA. The V and J calls and clone size are TCRdb's, not the authors'. Within this sample are just under 1,100 distinct CDR3 sequences, with over 20% of them counted one time only. The ten top clones hold roughly 48% of the sample.

Taken from cysteine to phenylalanine, the CDR3 has 15 residues. CDR3 DNA is the only sequence kept; it has 45 bases, read in frame from the first base. CDR1 and CDR2 are drawn from the germline V gene: MRHNA, SNTAGT. Trimmed from V: 0 bases; trimmed from J: 0 bases; junction bases lacking a gene match: 0. This clonotype was counted a few times. It lacks a known antigen. The record has no base qualities; no much larger clone is one base away. The TCR was taken from a person aged 18 to 70 who was deliberately infected with Salmonella Paratyphi A in a paratyphoid fever challenge study. The chain joins TRBV6-4 to TRBJ2-3; TRBD2 matches 7 bases in the middle. The sequences come from MAIT cells from blood, collected at the first sampling point of the challenge study. The CDR3 reads CASSDSAGSTDTQYF. The DNA sequence is TGTGCCAGCAGTGACTCAGCGGGGAGCACAGATACGCAGTATTTT.